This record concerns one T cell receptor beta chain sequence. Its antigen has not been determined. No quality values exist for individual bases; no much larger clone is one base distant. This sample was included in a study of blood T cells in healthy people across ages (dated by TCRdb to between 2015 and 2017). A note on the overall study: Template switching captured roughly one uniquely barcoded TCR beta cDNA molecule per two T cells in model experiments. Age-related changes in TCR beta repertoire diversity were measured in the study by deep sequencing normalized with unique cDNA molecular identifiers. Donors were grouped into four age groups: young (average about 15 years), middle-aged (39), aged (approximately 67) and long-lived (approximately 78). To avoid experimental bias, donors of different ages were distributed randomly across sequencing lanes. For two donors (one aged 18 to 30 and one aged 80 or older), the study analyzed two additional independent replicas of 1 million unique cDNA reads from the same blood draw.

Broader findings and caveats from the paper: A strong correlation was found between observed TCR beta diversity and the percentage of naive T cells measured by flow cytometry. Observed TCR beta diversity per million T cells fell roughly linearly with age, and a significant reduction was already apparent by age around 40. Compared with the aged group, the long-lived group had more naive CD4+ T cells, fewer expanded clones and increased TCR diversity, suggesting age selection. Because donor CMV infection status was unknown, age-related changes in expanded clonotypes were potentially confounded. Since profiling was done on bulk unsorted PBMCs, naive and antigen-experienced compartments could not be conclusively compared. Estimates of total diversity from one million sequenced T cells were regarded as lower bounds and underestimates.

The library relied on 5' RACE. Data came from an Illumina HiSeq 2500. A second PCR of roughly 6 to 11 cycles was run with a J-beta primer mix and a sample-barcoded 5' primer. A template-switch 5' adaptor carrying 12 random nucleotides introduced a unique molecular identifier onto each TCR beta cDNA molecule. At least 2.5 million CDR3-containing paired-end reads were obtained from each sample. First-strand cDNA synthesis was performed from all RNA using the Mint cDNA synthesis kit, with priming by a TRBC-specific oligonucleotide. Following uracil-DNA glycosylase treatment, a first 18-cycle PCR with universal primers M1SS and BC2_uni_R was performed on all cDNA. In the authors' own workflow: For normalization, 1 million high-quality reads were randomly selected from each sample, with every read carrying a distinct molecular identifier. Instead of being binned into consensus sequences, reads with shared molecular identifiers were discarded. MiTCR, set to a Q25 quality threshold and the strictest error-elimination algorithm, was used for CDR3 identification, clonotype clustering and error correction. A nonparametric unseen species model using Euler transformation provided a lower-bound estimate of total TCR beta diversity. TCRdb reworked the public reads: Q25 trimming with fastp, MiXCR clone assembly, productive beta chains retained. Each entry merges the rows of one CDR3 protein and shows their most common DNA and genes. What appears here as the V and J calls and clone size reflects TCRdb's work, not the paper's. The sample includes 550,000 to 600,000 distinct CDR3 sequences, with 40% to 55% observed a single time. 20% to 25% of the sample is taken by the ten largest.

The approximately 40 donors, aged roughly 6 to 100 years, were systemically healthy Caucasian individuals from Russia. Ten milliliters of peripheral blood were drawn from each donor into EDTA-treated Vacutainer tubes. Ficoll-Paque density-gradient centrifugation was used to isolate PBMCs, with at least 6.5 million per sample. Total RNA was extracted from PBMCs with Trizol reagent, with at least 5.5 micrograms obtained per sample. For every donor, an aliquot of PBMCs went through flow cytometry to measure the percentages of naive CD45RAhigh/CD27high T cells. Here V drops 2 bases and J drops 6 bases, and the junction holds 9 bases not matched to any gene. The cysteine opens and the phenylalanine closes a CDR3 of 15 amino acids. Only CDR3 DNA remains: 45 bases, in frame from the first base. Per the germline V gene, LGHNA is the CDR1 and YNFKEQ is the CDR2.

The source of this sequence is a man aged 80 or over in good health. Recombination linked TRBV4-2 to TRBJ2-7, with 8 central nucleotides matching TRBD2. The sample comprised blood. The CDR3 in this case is CASSQLLAGFCEQYF. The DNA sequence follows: TGTGCCAGCAGCCAACTGCTAGCGGGCTTCTGCGAGCAGTACTTC.